Below, 21 T cell receptor beta chains from the same sample are listed, as sequenced in a study of blood T cells in healthy people across ages. The authors ran a second PCR of roughly 6 to 11 cycles using a sample-barcoded 5' primer and a J-beta primer mix. TCRdb analysed the 5' RACE reads with MiXCR anew, one entry per CDR3 protein. The sample lists around 800,000 distinct CDR3 sequences, about 26% occurring once. These data also formed part of another study, on T cells of mothers and their children.

The sequencing sample was made of blood. The origin of the receptors is a boy aged 5-17 years in good health.

This clonotype occurred a few times. The chain combines TRBV9 with TRBJ2-2, with no clear D. This CDR3 has 12 residues. Germline V gene sequence: CDR1 SGDLS, CDR2 YYNGEE. The V and J ends lost 3 bases and 4 bases respectively, with 4 bases between them. The CDR3 loop reads CASSELTGELFF. The CDR3 DNA is TGTGCCAGCAGCGAGCTCACCGGGGAGCTGTTTTTT.

This clonotype was observed a few times. The CDR3 sequence: CASRQGEGGTYEQYF. DNA for the CDR3: TGTGCCAGCAGACAAGGGGAGGGGGGGACCTACGAGCAGTACTTC. The V call is TRBV12-3 or TRBV12-4, the J call TRBJ2-7, with D perhaps matching TRBD2 (7 bases). Trimming removed 6 bases from V and 2 bases from J, with 17 bases in between. The CDR3 sequence is 15 residues long.

This clonotype turned up a few times. The J gene is TRBJ2-5, the V gene TRBV19; 12 positions match TRBD1. In germline, CDR1 is LNHDA, CDR2 SQIVND (reference sequence). The CDR3 sequence is 16 residues long. Losses at the gene ends were 5 bases for V and 11 bases for J; bases not matched to a gene: 15. CDR3 coding DNA: TGTGCCAGTAGTGTGGGTTTGGGACAGGGGGCGTGGGAGCAGTACTTC. Translated: CASSVGLGQGAWEQYF.

Only a few counts were recorded for this clonotype. The chain recombines TRBV29-1 with TRBJ2-7; D unresolved. CDR1 is SQVTM, CDR2 ANQGSEA, per germline. The CDR3 contains 10 residues. Deletions cut 7 bases from V and 3 bases from J, with 7 bases between. For the CDR3, the DNA is TGCAGCGCTGTGGGCTACGAGCAGTACTTC. It is translated as CSAVGYEQYF.

This clonotype turned up a few times. The genes are TRBV7-9 and TRBJ2-3, with TRBD1 identical over 8 bases. Germline assignment: CDR1 SEHNR and CDR2 FQNEAQ (reference sequence). The CDR3 runs 15 residues. The trim removed 5 bases at V and 5 bases at J, leaving 9 bases unmatched. In DNA, the CDR3 is TGTGCCAGCAGCCGAACCCCCGACAGGGGAGATACGCAGTATTTT. Encoded protein: CASSRTPDRGDTQYF.

This chain uses TRBV3-1 with TRBJ1-3, with D possibly matching TRBD1 (5 bases). The CDR3 totals 19 residues. Germline CDR1 is LGHDT and CDR2 is YNNKEL (reference sequence). V was cut by 0 bases and J by 0 bases, with 18 bases left in between. DNA for the CDR3: TGTGCCAGCAGCCAAGACCGTTGGGGACGGGCAAACTCTGGAAACACCATATATTTT. It yields the protein CASSQDRWGRANSGNTIYF.

The CDR3 region is CASSHLPGQVIYNEQFF. CDR3 coding DNA: TGTGCCAGCAGCCATCTACCGGGACAGGTTATCTACAATGAGCAGTTCTTC. The chain uses TRBV14 and TRBJ2-5; TRBD1 agrees at 8 bases. Matching the DNA end better, TRBJ2-1 makes the J call doubtful. This CDR3 has 17 amino acids. Germline CDR1 and CDR2: SGHDN and FVKESK.

This rearrangement joins TRBV5-1 to TRBJ2-1; no clear D. This CDR3 contains 13 residues. The V end lost 4 bases, the J end lost 1 base, and 6 bases lay between the germline ends. The germline V gene has CDR1 SGHRS and CDR2 YFSETQ. The CDR3 spells CASSRNSYNEQFF. DNA for the CDR3: TGCGCCAGCAGCAGGAATTCCTACAATGAGCAGTTCTTC. Together with reference TRBV5-1 and TRBJ2-1, the CDR3 gives the full variable domain: KAGVTQTPRYLIKTRGQQVTLSCSPISGHRSVSWYQQTPGQGLQFLFEYFSETQRNKGNFPGRFSGRQFSNSRSEMNVSTLELGDSALYLCASSRNSYNEQFFGPGTRLTVL.

This chain links TRBV6-5 with TRBJ2-1; D is possibly TRBD1 (6 bases). V lost 7 bases to trimming and J lost 8 bases, with 18 bases between them. Germline CDR1 MNHEY, CDR2 SVGAGI. This CDR3 region has 14 residues. The CDR3 spells CASTQVRGDDEQFF. The DNA for the CDR3 is TGTGCCAGCACCCAAGTCAGGGGAGACGATGAGCAGTTCTTC.

The gene calls are TRBV9 and TRBJ2-1; 8 bases are shared with TRBD2. Germline V CDR1 and CDR2: SGDLS, YYNGEE. The CDR3 spans 15 residues. V lost 0 bases, J lost 8 bases, and 7 bases stayed unmatched. The CDR3 sequence: CASSVAGGLIYEQFF. CDR3 DNA sequence: TGTGCCAGCAGCGTAGCGGGGGGGCTCATATATGAGCAGTTCTTC.

This clonotype came up a few times. This chain links TRBV5-1 with TRBJ1-1, with no clear D. The CDR3 totals 14 residues. V lost 2 bases to trimming and J lost 3 bases, with 11 bases between them. From germline, CDR1 is SGHRS and CDR2 YFSETQ. CDR3 in DNA: TGCGCCAGCAGCTTCGGCAGTACTTACACTGAAGCTTTCTTT. Translating gives CASSFGSTYTEAFF.

CDR3 nucleotides: TGCAGTGCTAGAGCTGAAGGGAACACCGGGGAGCTGTTTTTT. This gives the protein CSARAEGNTGELFF. V and J are TRBV20-1 and TRBJ2-2, with D uncertain. V shed 1 base and J shed 1 base, with 7 bases lying between them. The CDR3 consists of 14 residues. Germline CDR1 and CDR2: DFQATT and SNEGSKA (reference sequence).

This clonotype appeared a few times. For the CDR3, the DNA is TGTGCCAGCAGCTTAGGGGGGAAGCATCAGCCCCAGCATTTT. Translating gives CASSLGGKHQPQHF. The J gene is TRBJ1-5, the V gene TRBV7-2; tentative D call: TRBD1 (5 bases). CDR1 and CDR2 from the germline V gene are SGHTA and FQGNSA. The CDR3 runs to 14 residues. With 1 base removed from V and 5 bases from J, the gap between germline ends came to 9 bases.

This clonotype showed up just once. The gene calls are TRBV15 and TRBJ2-1; D not certain. This CDR3 spans 15 amino acids. CDR1 and CDR2 (germline): LNHNV, YYDKDF (reference sequence). V shed 0 bases and J shed 2 bases, with 8 bases lying between them. As DNA, the CDR3 is TGTGCCACCAGCAGAGATCCGGAGACCTACAATGAGCAGTTCTTC. Translated: CATSRDPETYNEQFF. Full variable domain (remainder filled in from reference TRBV15 and TRBJ2-1): DAMVIQNPRYQVTQFGKPVTLSCSQTLNHNVMYWYQQKSSQAPKLLFHYYDKDFNNEADTPDNFQSRRPNTSFCFLDIRSPGLGDTAMYLCATSRDPETYNEQFFGPGTRLTVL.

This chain uses TRBV20-1 with TRBJ1-1; D remains unclear. Trimming took off 3 bases at V and 1 base at J, with 9 bases between the two ends. Germline V CDR1 and CDR2: DFQATT, SNEGSKA (reference sequence). The CDR3 has 13 amino acids. The CDR3 protein is CSASRSGNTEAFF. CDR3 nucleotide sequence: TGCAGTGCTAGTCGGTCCGGGAACACTGAAGCTTTCTTT.

This clonotype turned up a few times. The CDR3 DNA sequence: TGTGCTAGTGGTTTGGGGGCACACAATACCTACGAGCAGTACTTC. Its protein is CASGLGAHNTYEQYF. The rearrangement uses TRBV12-5 and TRBJ2-7; D unclear. This CDR3 region has 15 residues. Trimming cost V 1 base and J 2 bases, with 12 bases left between them. Germline V gene lookup returns CDR1 LGHNT and CDR2 FRNRAP.

The chain links TRBV5-1 to TRBJ2-3, with TRBD2 matching over 7 bases. The CDR3 extends over 16 amino acids. Germline V gene lookup returns CDR1 SGHRS and CDR2 YFSETQ. V lost 0 bases, J lost 0 bases, and 4 bases stayed unmatched. The CDR3: CASSLGSGTSTDTQYF. In nucleotides, the CDR3 is TGCGCCAGCAGCTTGGGCAGCGGGACTAGCACAGATACGCAGTATTTT.

The V call is TRBV5-5, the J call TRBJ2-3; D gene uncertain. The CDR3 loop spans 15 amino acids. Between the trimmed V and J ends, which lost 0 bases and 0 bases, there was a span of 8 bases. Germline V lookup: CDR1 SGHKS, CDR2 YYEKEE (reference sequence). CDR3: CASSLGLTSTDTQYF. DNA of the CDR3: TGTGCCAGCAGCTTGGGTCTTACTAGCACAGATACGCAGTATTTT. Drawing the rest from reference TRBV5-5 and TRBJ2-3, the complete variable domain is DAGVTQSPTHLIKTRGQQVTLRCSPISGHKSVSWYQQVLGQGPQFIFQYYEKEERGRGNFPDRFSARQFPNYSSELNVNALLLGDSALYLCASSLGLTSTDTQYFGPGTRLTVL.

The chain employs TRBV20-1 and TRBJ1-2, with TRBD1 matching over 8 bases. CDR3 length: 12 amino acids. Germline loops: CDR1 DFQATT, CDR2 SNEGSKA (reference sequence). V shed 5 bases, J shed 4 bases, and the junction held 3 bases outside the gene matches. CDR3 loop: CSALGQAYGYTF. The CDR3 bases are TGCAGTGCTTTGGGACAGGCCTATGGCTACACCTTC.

This clonotype occurred a few times. At one end, the junction sequence differs from germline, possibly due to a read error. The rearrangement uses TRBV12-3 or TRBV12-4 and TRBJ1-4; the match to TRBD1 covers 8 bases. This CDR3 is built from 14 residues. CDR3 DNA sequence: TGTACCAGCAGTTTTCAGGGGGCGCGAGAAAAACTGTTTTTT. This translates into CTSSFQGAREKLFF.

This rearrangement joins TRBV10-3 to TRBJ2-5; 9 bases align to TRBD2. The ends lost 8 bases at V and 7 bases at J; junction bases unmatched: 11. The CDR3 loop spans 14 amino acids. The V gene's germline CDR1 is ENHRY and CDR2 SYGVKD. This chain's CDR3 is CAIGAGGQGGTQYF. CDR3 nucleotide sequence: TGTGCCATCGGAGCGGGGGGCCAGGGAGGGACCCAGTACTTC.